The source of this T cell receptor (beta chain) is a study of cytomegalovirus exposure and HLA in healthy donors. CDR1 is MNHEY, CDR2 SMNVEV, per germline (reference sequence). Trimming left V 0 bases short and J 4 bases short, with 10 bases between. The CDR3 runs 14 residues. This PCR relied on a set of 60 Vbeta primers and 13 Jbeta primers. This table comes from immunoSEQ multiplex PCR, and its TCRdb copy is limited to in-frame clones, with some not included. The sample includes around 91,000 clones, about 73% seen only once; the top ten take 4.5% to 5.5%. The TCR originated in a woman between 40 and 50 years old in good health and CMV-seropositive. The sequenced material came from PBMCs. V is TRBV27 and J is TRBJ2-7; D uncertain. In nucleotides, the CDR3 is TGTGCCAGCAGTTTATCCCGGTCTCAATACGAGCAGTACTTC. Its translation: CASSLSRSQYEQYF.